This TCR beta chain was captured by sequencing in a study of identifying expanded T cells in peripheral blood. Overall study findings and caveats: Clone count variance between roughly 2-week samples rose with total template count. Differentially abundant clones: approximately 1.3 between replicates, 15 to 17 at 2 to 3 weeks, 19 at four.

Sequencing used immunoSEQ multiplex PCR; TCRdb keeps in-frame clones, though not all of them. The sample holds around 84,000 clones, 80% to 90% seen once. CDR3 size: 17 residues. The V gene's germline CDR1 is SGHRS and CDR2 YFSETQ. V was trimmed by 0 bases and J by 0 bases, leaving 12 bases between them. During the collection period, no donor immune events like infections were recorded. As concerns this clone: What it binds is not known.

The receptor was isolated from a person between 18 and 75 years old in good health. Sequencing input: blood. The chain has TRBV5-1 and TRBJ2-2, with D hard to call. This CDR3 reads CASSLVPSSANTGELFF. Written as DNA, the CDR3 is TGCGCCAGCAGCTTGGTCCCCAGCAGCGCGAACACCGGGGAGCTGTTTTTT.